This T cell receptor beta chain was sequenced in a study of cytomegalovirus exposure and HLA in healthy donors. Findings of the study overall: Only CMV serostatus was available as immune exposure information. The authors listed 180 or so TCR beta chains as cytomegalovirus-associated.

Trimming left V 2 bases short and J 0 bases short, with 10 bases between. Germline-derived CDR1 and CDR2 are SGHAT and FQNNGV. The CDR3 is made up of 15 amino acids. Concerning this clone: Its antigen is undetermined.

The PCR used 60 Vbeta and 13 Jbeta primers. Libraries were prepared by immunoSEQ multiplex PCR; TCRdb keeps only in-frame clonotypes and omits some of them. This sample has about 86,000 clones; roughly 80% occur once, and the top ten carry roughly 15%. The receptor was isolated from a woman in her forties in good health and CMV-seropositive. Sequencing input: PBMCs. The rearrangement links TRBV11-2 to TRBJ1-1; maybe TRBD1 (5 bases). The CDR3 sequence: CASSLRGVLNTEAFF. The CDR3 DNA is TGTGCCAGCAGCTTACGGGGGGTTTTGAACACTGAAGCTTTCTTT. Full variable domain (rest looked up from reference TRBV11-2 and TRBJ1-1): EAGVAQSPRYKIIEKRQSVAFWCNPISGHATLYWYQQILGQGPKLLIQFQNNGVVDDSQLPKDRFSAERLKGVDSTLKIQPAKLEDSAVYLCASSLRGVLNTEAFFGQGTRLTVV.